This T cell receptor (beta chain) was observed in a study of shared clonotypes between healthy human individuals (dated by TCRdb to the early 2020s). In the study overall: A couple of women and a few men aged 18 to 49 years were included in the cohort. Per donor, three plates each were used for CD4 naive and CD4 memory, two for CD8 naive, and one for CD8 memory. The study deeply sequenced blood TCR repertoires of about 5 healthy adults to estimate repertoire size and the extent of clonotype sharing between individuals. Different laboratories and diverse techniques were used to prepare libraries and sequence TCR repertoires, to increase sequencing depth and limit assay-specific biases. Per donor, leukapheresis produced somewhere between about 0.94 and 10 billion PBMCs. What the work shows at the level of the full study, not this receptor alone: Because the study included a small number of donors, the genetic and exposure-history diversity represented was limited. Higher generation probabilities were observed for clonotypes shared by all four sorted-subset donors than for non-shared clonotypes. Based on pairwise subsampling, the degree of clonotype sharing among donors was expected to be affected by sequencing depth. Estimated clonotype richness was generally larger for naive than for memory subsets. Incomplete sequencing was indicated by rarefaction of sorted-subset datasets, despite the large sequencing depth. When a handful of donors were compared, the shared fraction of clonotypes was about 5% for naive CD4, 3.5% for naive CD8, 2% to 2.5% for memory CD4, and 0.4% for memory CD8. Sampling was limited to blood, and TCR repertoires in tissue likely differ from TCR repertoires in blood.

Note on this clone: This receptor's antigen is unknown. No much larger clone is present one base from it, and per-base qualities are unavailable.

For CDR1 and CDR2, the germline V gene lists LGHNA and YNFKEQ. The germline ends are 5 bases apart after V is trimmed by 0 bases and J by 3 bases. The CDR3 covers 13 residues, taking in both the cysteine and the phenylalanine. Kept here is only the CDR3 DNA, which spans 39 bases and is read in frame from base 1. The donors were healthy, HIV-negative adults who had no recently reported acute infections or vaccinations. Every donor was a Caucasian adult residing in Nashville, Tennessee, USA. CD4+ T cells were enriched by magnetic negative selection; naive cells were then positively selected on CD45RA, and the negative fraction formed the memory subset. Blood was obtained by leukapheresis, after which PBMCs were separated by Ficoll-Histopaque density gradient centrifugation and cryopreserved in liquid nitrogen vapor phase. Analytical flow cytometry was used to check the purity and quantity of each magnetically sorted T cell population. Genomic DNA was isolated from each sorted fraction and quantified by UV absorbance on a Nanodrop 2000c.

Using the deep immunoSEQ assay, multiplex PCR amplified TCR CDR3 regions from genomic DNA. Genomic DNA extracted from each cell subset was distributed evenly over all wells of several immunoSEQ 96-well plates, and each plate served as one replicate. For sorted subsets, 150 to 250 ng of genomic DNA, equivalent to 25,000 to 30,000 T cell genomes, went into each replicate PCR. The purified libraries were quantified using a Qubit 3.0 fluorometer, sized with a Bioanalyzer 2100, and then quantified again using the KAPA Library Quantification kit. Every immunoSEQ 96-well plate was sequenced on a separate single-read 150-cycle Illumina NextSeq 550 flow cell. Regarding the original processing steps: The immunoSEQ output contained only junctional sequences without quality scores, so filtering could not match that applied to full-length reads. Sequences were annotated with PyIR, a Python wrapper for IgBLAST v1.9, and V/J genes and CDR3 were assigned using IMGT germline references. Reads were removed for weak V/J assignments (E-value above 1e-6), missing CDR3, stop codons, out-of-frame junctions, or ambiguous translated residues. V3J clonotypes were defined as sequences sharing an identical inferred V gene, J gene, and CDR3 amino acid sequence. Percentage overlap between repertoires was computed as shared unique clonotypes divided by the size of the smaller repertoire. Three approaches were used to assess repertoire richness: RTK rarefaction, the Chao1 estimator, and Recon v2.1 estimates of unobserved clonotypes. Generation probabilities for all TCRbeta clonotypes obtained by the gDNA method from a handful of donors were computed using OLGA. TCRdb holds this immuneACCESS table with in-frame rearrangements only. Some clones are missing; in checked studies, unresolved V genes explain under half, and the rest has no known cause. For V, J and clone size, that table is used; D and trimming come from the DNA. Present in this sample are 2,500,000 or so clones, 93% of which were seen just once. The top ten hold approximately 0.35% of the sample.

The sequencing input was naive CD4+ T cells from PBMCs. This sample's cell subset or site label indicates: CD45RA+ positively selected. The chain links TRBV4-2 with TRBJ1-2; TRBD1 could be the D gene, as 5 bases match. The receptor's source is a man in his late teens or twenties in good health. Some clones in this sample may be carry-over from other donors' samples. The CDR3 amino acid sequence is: CASSQDRDYGYTF. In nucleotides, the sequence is TGTGCCAGCAGCCAAGACAGGGACTATGGCTACACCTTC.